This T cell receptor beta chain is from a study of T-cell reconstitution after alpha-beta-depleted transplantation in children. Study outcomes and limitations: In patients about two months after transplant, alpha-beta T cells reportedly arose from several hundred expanded graft clones. After one year, T-cell counts and TCRbeta diversity mostly came from new T cells.

V lost 6 bases to trimming and J lost 6 bases, with 25 bases between them. This CDR3 contains 17 residues. Details on this clonotype: As yet, its antigen is unknown.

Using unique molecular identifiers, the investigators prepared the TCRbeta library. Via MiXCR, TCRdb re-called the PCR reads, giving one row per CDR3 protein. The data show some 440,000 distinct CDR3 sequences, about a sixth seen once. The material was PBMCs, mostly from graft donor cells, obtained 360 days after TCRalphabeta/CD19-depleted stem cell transplant. The clonotype was recovered from a boy under two years old who had a stem cell transplant for Wiskott-Aldrich syndrome, so the T cells may come from the graft donor. The chain links TRBV12-3 or TRBV12-4 to TRBJ2-3, with unresolved D. The DNA for the CDR3 is TGTGCCAGCAGCCGTTACAGACAAGGAACCCAATGGGATACGCAGTATTTT. Translation gives CASSRYRQGTQWDTQYF.